The clone carrying this T cell receptor (beta chain) was picked up one time. The target antigen is unknown. Using immunoSEQ multiplex PCR, the repertoire was profiled, and TCRdb retains in-frame clones only, with some absent. This sample has fewer than 30,000 clones, with 80% to 85% found just once. Germline CDR1 and CDR2: SGHRS and YFSETQ. The CDR3 is 15 residues long. V was trimmed by 3 bases and J by 4 bases, leaving 11 bases between them. This sample is drawn from a study of T cells in localized non-small cell lung cancer. Notes on the study in general: Uninvolved adjacent lung had higher T cell clonality than tumor and all other tissues. Sequencing was restricted to one tumor region; therefore, heterogeneity remains possible. Overall survival was longer when the density of T cells in the blood was higher. Median around 54 top-100 tumor clones were shared with paired adjacent lung.

Material: peripheral blood mononuclear cells, obtained before any cancer treatment. V is TRBV5-1 and J is TRBJ2-6; D may be TRBD1 or TRBD2 (5 bases each). The sequence derives from a man aged 40 to 70 with stage III lung adenocarcinoma. The CDR3 DNA sequence: TGCGCCAGCAGCTCAGAGGGGTCCGGGGCCAACGTCCTGACTTTC. This codes for CASSSEGSGANVLTF.